One sample yielded the 7 T cell receptor beta chains listed below, sequenced in a study of shared clonotypes between healthy human individuals. The repertoire was sequenced with immunoSEQ multiplex PCR; TCRdb's copy has only in-frame clones and lacks some. This sample has about 2.5 million clones; roughly 92% occur once, and the top ten carry 0.37%. The sequenced material came from naive CD4+ T cells from PBMCs. Subset described: CD45RA+ positively selected. The receptors shown here come from a man aged 18 to 35 in good health. Some clones in this sample may be carry-over from other donors' samples.

V and J are TRBV27 and TRBJ2-6, with D possibly matching TRBD1 (5 bases). With 5 bases removed from V and 0 bases from J, the gap between germline ends came to 5 bases. Germline loops: CDR1 MNHEY, CDR2 SMNVEV (reference sequence). The CDR3 extends over 14 amino acids. As DNA, the CDR3 is TGTGCCAGCAGTAGGGGCTCTGGGGCCAACGTCCTGACTTTC. Translated, it gives CASSRGSGANVLTF.

The chain is built from TRBV7-2 and TRBJ2-4; TRBD1 aligns across 8 bases. V dropped 0 bases and J dropped 7; count of bases not matched to a gene: 2. Germline V lookup: CDR1 SGHTA, CDR2 FQGNSA. The CDR3 runs 14 residues. The CDR3 sequence: CASSLATGANIQYF. The DNA for the CDR3 is TGTGCCAGCAGCTTAGCGACAGGGGCGAACATTCAGTACTTC.

The chain has TRBV19 and TRBJ2-2, with D unresolved. The V end was cut by 6 bases, the J end by 6 bases, with 5 bases between. The V gene's germline CDR1 is LNHDA and CDR2 SQIVND (reference sequence). The CDR3 runs to 11 residues. This chain's CDR3 is CASRDSGELFF. CDR3 in DNA: TGTGCCAGTAGGGATTCCGGGGAGCTGTTTTTT.

The chain is built from TRBV5-1 and TRBJ2-7; possible D gene TRBD2, 6 bases. Trimming removed 4 bases at V and 0 bases at J, with 17 bases between. CDR3 length: 16 amino acids. Germline V lookup: CDR1 SGHRS, CDR2 YFSETQ. CDR3 loop: CASSQMSGTSSYEQYF. CDR3 DNA sequence: TGCGCCAGCAGCCAAATGTCGGGGACTTCCTCCTACGAGCAGTACTTC.

This clone was observed once. This chain links TRBV7-9 with TRBJ2-7, with 15 bases matching TRBD2. The V gene end was trimmed by 5 bases and the J gene end by 2 bases; junction bases not matched to a gene: 10. CDR3 size: 18 residues. Germline CDR1 reads SEHNR; CDR2 reads FQNEAQ (reference sequence). CDR3 sequence: CASSLLPGLAGGTYEQYF. For the CDR3, the DNA is TGTGCCAGCAGCCTCCTACCGGGACTAGCGGGAGGTACCTACGAGCAGTACTTC.

On this clone itself: The sample carries other DNA sequences with the same CDR3. J is TRBJ2-1 and V is TRBV18; the D gene could be TRBD1 or TRBD2 (5 bases each). The CDR3 has 16 amino acids. Trimming left V 2 bases short and J 3 bases short, with 14 bases between. Germline-derived CDR1 and CDR2 are KGHSH and LQKENI. This chain's CDR3 is CASSPGGQGNYNEQFF. The CDR3 region has the DNA TGTGCCAGCTCACCAGGGGGTCAGGGTAACTACAATGAGCAGTTCTTC.

A word on this clone: Other DNA variants within this sample encode the same CDR3. The rearrangement uses TRBV9 and TRBJ1-1; D unclear. The V end lost 1 base, the J end lost 0 bases, and 7 bases lay between the germline ends. This CDR3 contains 14 residues. Germline loops: CDR1 SGDLS, CDR2 YYNGEE. The CDR3 sequence: CASSVTAMNTEAFF. CDR3 nucleotides: TGTGCCAGCAGCGTAACCGCTATGAACACTGAAGCTTTCTTT.